The 7 T cell receptor beta chains given below trace back to one sample, sequenced in a study of CD8+ T cells in alopecia areata. The authors extracted RNA and reverse transcribed it into cDNA as the sequencing template. Sequenced by immunoSEQ multiplex PCR; TCRdb stores in-frame clones only, minus some. The sample contains under 250,000 clones, more than 45% of which appear only once. The treatment denotes: oral pan-JAK inhibitor, 5-10 mg twice daily. The sample consisted of CD4+ T cells sorted from blood, taken at week 4, from a patient treated with tofacitinib. The receptor source for this set is a human donor with alopecia areata.

The chain carries TRBV4-1 and TRBJ2-3; D unclear. Germline CDR1 is MGHRA and CDR2 is YSYEKL. V was shortened by 2 bases and J by 3 bases, with 9 bases between the two germline ends. This CDR3 contains 14 residues. CDR3 in DNA: TGCGCCAGCAGCCAACCCCCTGGGACAGATACGCAGTATTTT. Its protein product is CASSQPPGTDTQYF.

About this clone itself: Its ends do not fully match the called genes, so a read error is possible. This sequence joins TRBV29-1 and TRBJ2-5; a weak D match, TRBD1 (7 bases). This CDR3 has 14 residues. Germline loops: CDR1 SQVTM, CDR2 ANQGSEA. The CDR3 coding sequence is TGCAGCGCCGCAGGGGGGACAAGGCAAGGGACCCAGTACTTC. Translation: CSAAGGTRQGTQYF.

The CDR3 DNA follows: TGTGCCACCTCCGTCCTCTATGGCTACACCTTC. Translated, it gives CATSVLYGYTF. The chain links TRBV2 to TRBJ1-2; D gene ambiguous. This CDR3 has 11 residues. Trimming took 10 bases from V and 4 from J, leaving 10 bases between them. The V gene's germline CDR1 is SNHLY and CDR2 FYNNEI.

CDR3 in DNA: TGTGCCAGCAGGCAGGGACGAGGGGGCCTCGGCCAAGAGACCCAGTACTTC. As protein: CASRQGRGGLGQETQYF. This chain uses TRBV2 with TRBJ2-5, with 7 bases aligning to TRBD1. Losses at the gene ends were 6 bases for V and 1 base for J; bases not matched to a gene: 14. Germline assignment: CDR1 SNHLY and CDR2 FYNNEI. CDR3 length equals 17 residues.

The chain uses TRBV2 and TRBJ1-2, with 8 positions matching TRBD1. J lost 6 bases, V lost 6 bases, and 9 bases had no gene match. The CDR3 runs 14 residues. CDR1 and CDR2 from the germline V gene are SNHLY and FYNNEI. The CDR3 nucleotides read TGTGCCAGCAGCCTAGACAGGGGCTCGAATGGCTACACCTTC. Its protein is CASSLDRGSNGYTF.

The chain is built from TRBV29-1 and TRBJ1-1; D might be TRBD1 (5 bases). Per germline, CDR1 SQVTM and CDR2 ANQGSEA. The CDR3 has 12 residues. V gave up 6 bases and J gave up 5 bases, with 13 bases separating them. The CDR3 DNA reads TGCAGCGTAGGGGATCAGTGGACTGAAGCTTTCTTT. It encodes CSVGDQWTEAFF. The full variable domain, its missing parts supplied by reference TRBV29-1 and TRBJ1-1, is SAVISQKPSRDICQRGTSLTIQCQVDSQVTMMFWYRQQPGQSLTLIATANQGSEATYESGFVIDKFPISRPNLTFSTLTVSNMSPEDSSIYLCSVGDQWTEAFFGQGTRLTVV.

This chain joins TRBV9 and TRBJ1-1, with D possibly being TRBD1 (5 bases). The CDR3 runs 14 residues. Germline loops: CDR1 SGDLS, CDR2 YYNGEE. V lost 4 bases and J lost 3, with 13 bases in between. CDR3 amino acids: CASSPTVGDTEAFF. In DNA, the CDR3 is TGTGCCAGCAGCCCTACGGTGGGGGACACTGAAGCTTTCTTT.